Below are 21 T cell receptor beta chains sequenced from a single sample in a study of T cell changes during pregnancy in multiple sclerosis. Assay: immunoSEQ multiplex PCR; the TCRdb copy retains only in-frame clones and omits some. Counted here are about 73,000 clones, 92% occurring once; the ten biggest clones make up approximately 2.8%. The specimen was peripheral blood, collected in the third trimester of pregnancy. Receptors were obtained from a female donor in good health, enrolled as a control in a pregnancy study.

The chain combines TRBV4-1 with TRBJ2-3; weak D call: TRBD2 (5 bases). The ends were cut back, 4 bases at V and 3 bases at J, with 11 bases in the middle. CDR3 length: 14 amino acids. CDR1 and CDR2 (germline): MGHRA, YSYEKL. Written as DNA, the CDR3 is TGCGCCAGCAGCCTGCATCGAGGGACAGATACGCAGTATTTT. Its translation: CASSLHRGTDTQYF.

The chain uses TRBV7-6 and TRBJ1-1; 11 bases align to TRBD1. The V and J ends lost 4 bases and 10 bases, in that order; junction bases with no gene match: 2. Germline V gene lookup returns CDR1 SGHVS and CDR2 FNYEAQ. The CDR3 covers 12 residues. CDR3 DNA: TGTGCCAGCAGCTCCGGACAGGGGGCAGCTTTCTTT. Amino acids: CASSSGQGAAFF.

The V and J genes are TRBV5-4 and TRBJ2-1; perhaps TRBD1 as D (6 bases). The CDR3 contains 19 residues. Germline-derived CDR1 and CDR2 are SGHNT and YYREEE (reference sequence). The ends were cut back, 4 bases at V and 7 bases at J, with 30 bases in the middle. The CDR3 region is CASSPALLGIDTGYNEQFF. As DNA, the CDR3 is TGTGCCAGCAGCCCCGCACTTTTGGGGATTGACACAGGGTATAATGAGCAGTTCTTC. Supplemented by reference TRBV5-4 and TRBJ2-1, the full variable domain reads ETGVTQSPTHLIKTRGQQVTLRCSSQSGHNTVSWYQQALGQGPQFIFQYYREEENGRGNFPPRFSGLQFPNYSSELNVNALELDDSALYLCASSPALLGIDTGYNEQFFGPGTRLTVL.

CDR3 sequence reads: CASGTGGSGNTIYF. The DNA of the CDR3 is TGTGCCAGCGGGACAGGGGGCTCTGGAAACACCATATATTTT. This rearrangement joins TRBV28 to TRBJ1-3; 11 bases match TRBD1. V lost 8 bases, J lost 0 bases, and 0 bases stayed unmatched. The CDR3 is 14 residues long. CDR1 MDHEN and CDR2 SYDVKM come from the germline V gene. Drawing the rest from reference TRBV28 and TRBJ1-3, the complete variable domain is DVKVTQSSRYLVKRTGEKVFLECVQDMDHENMFWYRQDPGLGLRLIYFSYDVKMKEKGDIPEGYSVSREKKERFSLILESASTNQTSMYLCASGTGGSGNTIYFGEGSWLTVV.

This rearrangement joins TRBV21-1 to TRBJ2-1; the table's D gene call, TRBD1, was not cross checked with the DNA. TRBV21-1 is flagged as a pseudogene. There are 13 residues in the CDR3. CDR3 DNA sequence: TGTGCCAGCAGCGAGTTCAGGGGGAATGAGCAGTTCTTC. Amino acid sequence: CASSEFRGNEQFF.

The genes are TRBV6-5 and TRBJ1-2; the match to TRBD1 covers 8 bases. V shed 3 bases, J shed 5 bases, and the junction held 8 bases outside the gene matches. The CDR3 spans 15 residues. Germline loops: CDR1 MNHEY, CDR2 SVGAGI. CDR3 residues: CASSYLDRVEYGYTF. CDR3 nucleotide sequence: TGTGCCAGCAGTTATTTGGACAGGGTAGAGTATGGCTACACCTTC.

The chain links TRBV7-9 to TRBJ2-2; maybe TRBD2 (6 bases). Germline CDR1 is SEHNR and CDR2 is FQNEAQ (reference sequence). V gave up 5 bases and J gave up 6 bases, with 7 bases separating them. The CDR3 is made up of 12 amino acids. The CDR3 sequence: CASSPGAGELFF. CDR3 nucleotides: TGTGCCAGCAGCCCGGGGGCCGGGGAGCTGTTTTTT.

This clone was recorded once. The rearrangement uses TRBV6-5 and TRBJ2-5; 9 nucleotides agree with TRBD2. The J segment lost 3 bases and the V segment lost 6 bases, leaving 5 bases of the junction unmatched. This CDR3 has 14 residues. The germline gives CDR1 MNHEY, CDR2 SVGAGI. CDR3 region: CASREVAGEETQYF. DNA for the CDR3: TGTGCCAGCAGGGAAGTAGCGGGAGAAGAGACCCAGTACTTC.

The chain couples TRBV28 to TRBJ2-7, with D possibly TRBD1 on 5 matching bases. The CDR3 has 15 amino acids. The germline V gene has CDR1 MDHEN and CDR2 SYDVKM. V lost 3 bases and J 5 bases, leaving 17 bases between the germline ends. CDR3 DNA: TGTGCCAGCAGTTTGACGCAGGGCATAGTTAACGAGCAGTACTTC. Translated: CASSLTQGIVNEQYF.

The V gene is TRBV30, the J gene TRBJ1-4, with TRBD1 matching 7 bases. J was trimmed by 3 bases and V by 3 bases; bases with no gene match: 10. The CDR3 sequence is 16 residues long. From germline, CDR1 is GTSNPN and CDR2 SVGIG (reference sequence). CDR3 sequence reads: CAWSLSRDSPNEKLFF. For the CDR3, the DNA is TGTGCCTGGAGCTTGTCCCGGGACAGCCCTAATGAAAAACTGTTTTTT. The full variable domain, its missing parts supplied by reference TRBV30 and TRBJ1-4, is SQTIHQWPATLVQPVGSPLSLECTVEGTSNPNLYWYRQAAGRGLQLLFYSVGIGQISSEVPQNLSASRPQDRQFILSSKKLLLSDSGFYLCAWSLSRDSPNEKLFFGSGTQLSVL.

The CDR3 coding sequence is TGTGCCAGCAGCTCCCGGTCCGGGACAGGGTTCGACGAGCAGTACTTC. Amino acids: CASSSRSGTGFDEQYF. The chain is built from TRBV5-6 and TRBJ2-7; the match to TRBD1 covers 9 bases. The V and J ends lost 3 bases and 5 bases, in that order; junction bases with no gene match: 12. The V gene's germline CDR1 is SGHDT and CDR2 YYEEEE. The CDR3 is 16 amino acids. Supplemented by reference TRBV5-6 and TRBJ2-7, the full variable domain reads DAGVTQSPTHLIKTRGQQVTLRCSPKSGHDTVSWYQQALGQGPQFIFQYYEEEERQRGNFPDRFSGHQFPNYSSELNVNALLLGDSALYLCASSSRSGTGFDEQYFGPGTRLTVT.

The chain recombines TRBV9 with TRBJ2-3; TRBD2 matches 13 bases. The CDR3 is 15 amino acids. V was clipped by 3 bases and J by 6 bases; unmatched bases: 4. Germline V gene lookup returns CDR1 SGDLS and CDR2 YYNGEE. CDR3 sequence: CASSELAGGLDTQYF. The CDR3 nucleotides are TGTGCCAGCAGCGAACTAGCGGGAGGGTTGGATACGCAGTATTTT.

The V and J genes are TRBV28 and TRBJ2-5; 10 nucleotides line up with TRBD2. The CDR3 length is 12 residues. V lost 5 bases and J lost 12; bases outside the gene matches: 6. CDR1 and CDR2 from the germline V gene are MDHEN and SYDVKM. Here the CDR3 DNA reads TGTGCCAGCAGTATCACTAGCGGGGCTAAGTACTTC. It specifies CASSITSGAKYF. The complete variable domain, with remaining parts taken from reference TRBV28 and TRBJ2-5, reads DVKVTQSSRYLVKRTGEKVFLECVQDMDHENMFWYRQDPGLGLRLIYFSYDVKMKEKGDIPEGYSVSREKKERFSLILESASTNQTSMYLCASSITSGAKYFGPGTRLLVL.

This clone was observed once. CDR3 region: CASATGTSDTDTQYF. The CDR3 nucleotides read TGTGCCAGCGCCACCGGGACTAGCGACACAGATACGCAGTATTTT. The chain employs TRBV27 and TRBJ2-3; 10 bases map to TRBD2. The CDR3 sequence is 15 residues long. Losses at the gene ends were 8 bases for V and 2 bases for J; bases not matched to a gene: 7. Germline CDR1 and CDR2: MNHEY and SMNVEV (reference sequence).

The V gene is TRBV18, the J gene TRBJ1-4; D is possibly TRBD1 (5 bases). V was clipped by 3 bases and J by 7 bases, with 15 bases between them. The germline CDR1 and CDR2 sequences are KGHSH and LQKENI. This CDR3 has 15 residues. Written as DNA, the CDR3 is TGTGCCAGCTCACCCATGACCCTAGGGGTTGAAAAACTGTTTTTT. It yields the protein CASSPMTLGVEKLFF.

This chain links TRBV28 with TRBJ1-6; no clear D gene. V was pared by 6 bases and J by 9 bases, with 12 bases between. The CDR3 runs 13 residues. CDR1 and CDR2 (germline): MDHEN, SYDVKM. The CDR3 spells CASRLEGSSPLHF. The CDR3 DNA reads as TGTGCCAGCAGACTAGAGGGCAGTTCACCCCTCCACTTT.

The chain links TRBV9 to TRBJ2-1, with 13 bases identical to TRBD2. V lost 2 bases and J lost 7; bases outside the gene matches: 3. CDR1 is SGDLS and CDR2 is YYNGEE in the germline V gene. The CDR3 totals 15 residues. The CDR3 sequence: CASSVRLAGGNEQFF. The CDR3 region has the DNA TGTGCCAGCAGCGTGCGACTAGCGGGGGGTAATGAGCAGTTCTTC.

V and J are TRBV7-2 and TRBJ2-7; 7 bases match TRBD2. The germline V gene has CDR1 SGHTA and CDR2 FQGNSA. Losses at the gene ends were 4 bases for V and 2 bases for J; bases not matched to a gene: 2. The CDR3 has 13 amino acids. The CDR3, as DNA: TGTGCCAGCAGCTGGGGACTAACCTACGAGCAGTACTTC. Residues: CASSWGLTYEQYF.

This chain uses TRBV7-9 with TRBJ1-3; TRBD1 agrees at 9 bases. The CDR3 has 15 residues. The ends lost 5 bases at V and 3 bases at J; junction bases unmatched: 5. The germline V gene encodes CDR1 SEHNR and CDR2 FQNEAQ (reference sequence). For the CDR3, the DNA is TGTGCCAGCAGCCAAAGACAGGGGGGTGGAAACACCATATATTTT. Translation: CASSQRQGGGNTIYF.

The V and J genes are TRBV11-2 and TRBJ2-5; 8 nucleotides line up with TRBD2. Unmatched junction bases numbered 9, after V lost 7 bases and J lost 5 bases. Per the germline V gene, CDR1 is SGHAT and CDR2 is FQNNGV. The CDR3 sequence is 14 residues long. CDR3 in DNA: TGTGCCAGCAACTCTGCCGGCGGGAGGGAGACCCAGTACTTC. Translating gives CASNSAGGRETQYF.

V usage is TRBV7-8 and J usage is TRBJ2-1; TRBD1 matches at 9 bases. Germline CDR1 and CDR2: SGHVS and FQNEAQ. This CDR3 contains 16 residues. V shed 2 bases, J shed 5 bases, and the junction held 7 bases outside the gene matches. This chain's CDR3 is CASSLPRDRVDNEQFF. In DNA, the CDR3 is TGTGCCAGCAGCTTACCCCGGGACAGGGTTGACAATGAGCAGTTCTTC.